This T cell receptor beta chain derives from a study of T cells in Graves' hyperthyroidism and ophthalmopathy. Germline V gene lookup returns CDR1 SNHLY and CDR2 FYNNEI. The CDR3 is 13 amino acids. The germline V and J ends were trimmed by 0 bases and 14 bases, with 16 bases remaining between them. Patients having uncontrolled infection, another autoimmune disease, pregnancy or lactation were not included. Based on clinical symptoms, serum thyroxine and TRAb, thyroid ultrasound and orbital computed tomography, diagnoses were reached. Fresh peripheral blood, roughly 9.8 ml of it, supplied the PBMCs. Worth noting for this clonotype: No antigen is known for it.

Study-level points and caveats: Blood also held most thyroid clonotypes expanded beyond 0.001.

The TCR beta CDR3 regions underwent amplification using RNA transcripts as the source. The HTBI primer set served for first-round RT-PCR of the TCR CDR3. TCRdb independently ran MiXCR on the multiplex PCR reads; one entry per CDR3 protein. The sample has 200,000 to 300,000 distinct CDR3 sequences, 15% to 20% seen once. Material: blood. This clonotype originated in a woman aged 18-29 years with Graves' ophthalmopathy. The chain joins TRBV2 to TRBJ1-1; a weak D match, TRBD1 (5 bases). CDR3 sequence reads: CASSEAGGTGAFF. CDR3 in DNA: TGTGCCAGCAGTGAAGCGGGGGGAACTGGAGCCTTCTTT.